The 28 T cell receptor beta chains below all came from one sample that was sequenced in a study of T cell responses to AZD1222 COVID-19 vaccine. Sequencing used immunoSEQ multiplex PCR; TCRdb keeps in-frame clones, though not all of them. Found here are tens of thousands of clones, about 90% of them singletons; the top ten hold less than 5.5%. This material consisted of peripheral blood, taken on day 0 of MenACWY control vaccination. These receptor sequences come from an adult in good health.

The chain has TRBV10-2 and TRBJ1-2; D is perhaps TRBD1 (6 bases). The CDR3 has 15 residues. The ends were cut back, 3 bases at V and 4 bases at J, with 15 bases in the middle. CDR1 is WSHSY, CDR2 SAAADI, per germline. The CDR3 loop reads CASSDQGSPSYGYTF. DNA for the CDR3: TGCGCCAGCAGTGACCAGGGGAGCCCTAGCTATGGCTACACCTTC.

The chain combines TRBV7-2 with TRBJ2-3; maybe TRBD2 (5 bases). CDR1 and CDR2 from the germline V gene are SGHTA and FQGNSA. The CDR3 is 17 residues long. V was cut by 2 bases and J by 3 bases, with 18 bases left in between. CDR3 protein: CASSLSLSRGRTDTQYF. CDR3 coding DNA: TGTGCCAGCAGCTTATCACTTTCCCGGGGTAGGACAGATACGCAGTATTTT.

The chain joins TRBV2 to TRBJ2-5; TRBD1 matches 11 bases. The CDR3 has 15 residues. Trimming at V came to 0 bases and at J to 9 bases, leaving 6 bases not matched to a gene. Germline loops: CDR1 SNHLY, CDR2 FYNNEI. The CDR3 DNA is TGTGCCAGCAGTGAAGCCGGGACAGGGGGATCGGCCCAGTACTTC. Encoded protein: CASSEAGTGGSAQYF.

The chain uses TRBV7-2 and TRBJ1-1; D ambiguous. In germline, CDR1 is SGHTA, CDR2 FQGNSA. The germline V and J ends were trimmed by 1 base and 4 bases, with 10 bases remaining between them. This CDR3 contains 14 residues. The CDR3 DNA reads as TGTGCCAGCAGCTTAGTCCAAGGTGGCACTGAAGCTTTCTTT. This translates into CASSLVQGGTEAFF.

V is TRBV19 and J is TRBJ1-1; the D gene is possibly TRBD1 (6 bases). This CDR3 is 15 amino acids long. The V gene's germline CDR1 is LNHDA and CDR2 SQIVND (reference sequence). Trimming took off 8 bases at V and 1 base at J, with 17 bases between the two ends. CDR3 region: CASLLLGGGNTEAFF. The CDR3 coding sequence is TGTGCCAGTCTACTCCTTGGGGGCGGGAACACTGAAGCTTTCTTT.

The CDR3 sequence: CASSPPLNQPQHF. The CDR3 nucleotides read TGTGCCAGCAGTCCTCCCCTCAATCAGCCCCAGCATTTT. This chain links TRBV28 with TRBJ1-5; no reliable D call. CDR1 MDHEN and CDR2 SYDVKM come from the germline V gene. V shed 5 bases and J shed 3 bases, with 8 bases lying between them. This CDR3 is 13 amino acids long.

The chain joins TRBV12-3 or TRBV12-4 to TRBJ1-2; 7 positions match TRBD1. The CDR3 runs 12 residues. The junction had 5 bases not matched to a gene; V was cut back by 2 bases and J by 11 bases. CDR3 loop: CASSLRAGGYTF. The DNA of the CDR3 is TGTGCCAGCAGTTTAAGGGCAGGGGGTTACACCTTC.

This clone was seen a single time. The chain uses TRBV6-6 and TRBJ1-5; maybe TRBD1 (6 bases). This CDR3 is 18 amino acids long. Germline loops: CDR1 MNHNY, CDR2 SVGAGI (reference sequence). V was trimmed by 5 bases and J by 0 bases, leaving 20 bases between them. The CDR3 region has the DNA TGTGCCAGCAGTCCCTTATTCGTTACAGGGTATAGCAATCAGCCCCAGCATTTT. Its protein product is CASSPLFVTGYSNQPQHF.

This rearrangement joins TRBV5-1 to TRBJ2-7; D is perhaps TRBD2 (6 bases). Germline-derived CDR1 and CDR2 are SGHRS and YFSETQ. The V end was cut by 5 bases, the J end by 3 bases, with 18 bases between. The CDR3 length is 15 residues. The CDR3, as DNA: TGCGCCAGCAGGGACACAGCGCGGGATTACTACGAGCAGTACTTC. It is translated as CASRDTARDYYEQYF.

CDR3 sequence (DNA): TGTGCCAGTAGTATTGGCGGGAGAGGGGAGCTGTTTTTT. It yields the protein CASSIGGRGELFF. The J gene is TRBJ2-2, the V gene TRBV19; 7 bases fit TRBD2. Germline CDR1 reads LNHDA; CDR2 reads SQIVND (reference sequence). This CDR3 contains 13 residues. The V gene end was trimmed by 3 bases and the J gene end by 8 bases; junction bases not matched to a gene: 3.

The chain recombines TRBV29-1 with TRBJ1-1; D perhaps matches TRBD1 (5 bases). V lost 7 bases and J 8 bases, leaving 20 bases between the germline ends. The V gene's germline CDR1 is SQVTM and CDR2 ANQGSEA. The CDR3 consists of 13 residues. CDR3 sequence: CSANRRGSGEAFF. CDR3 sequence (DNA): TGCAGCGCGAACCGACGGGGGTCGGGAGAAGCTTTCTTT.

The genes are TRBV9 and TRBJ1-1, with 7 bases identical to TRBD1. The CDR3 consists of 13 residues. The J segment lost 7 bases and the V segment lost 3 bases, leaving 6 bases of the junction unmatched. Per germline, CDR1 SGDLS and CDR2 YYNGEE. Here the CDR3 DNA reads TGTGCCAGCAGCGGCGACAGGGCACTTGAAGCTTTCTTT. It encodes CASSGDRALEAFF.

This clone showed up just once. V and J are TRBV10-3 and TRBJ2-3; 7 nucleotides line up with TRBD1. The CDR3 consists of 18 residues. Trimming at V came to 6 bases and at J to 6 bases, leaving 21 bases not matched to a gene. In germline, CDR1 is ENHRY, CDR2 SYGVKD. The CDR3 loop is CAISRGRIRQGLGDTQYF. CDR3 nucleotide sequence: TGTGCCATCAGCCGCGGTCGGATAAGACAGGGCCTCGGGGATACGCAGTATTTT.

The chain couples TRBV25-1 to TRBJ1-1; 7 bases fit TRBD1. The CDR3 length is 13 residues. The germline V gene encodes CDR1 MGHDK and CDR2 SYGVNS. V trimming: 10 bases; J trimming: 0 bases; junction bases outside the gene matches: 5. The CDR3 loop reads CATTGQLNTEAFF. The CDR3 coding sequence is TGTGCCACCACGGGACAGCTGAACACTGAAGCTTTCTTT.

The CDR3 DNA follows: TGTGCCAGCGGAGGACGGGAAATGAACACTGAAGCTTTCTTT. Amino acids: CASGGREMNTEAFF. This rearrangement joins TRBV2 to TRBJ1-1; D unresolved. The V and J ends lost 8 bases and 0 bases respectively, with 13 bases between them. Germline assignment: CDR1 SNHLY and CDR2 FYNNEI. The CDR3 extends over 14 amino acids.

The rearrangement uses TRBV28 and TRBJ2-2, with a possible D match to TRBD2 (7 bases). The CDR3 consists of 17 residues. The germline V gene encodes CDR1 MDHEN and CDR2 SYDVKM. V dropped 5 bases and J dropped 3 bases, with 19 bases sitting between them. The CDR3 DNA reads TGTGCCAGCAGTCCCCCTGAGGGGGGGTTGGACACCGGGGAGCTGTTTTTT. Protein sequence: CASSPPEGGLDTGELFF. Full variable domain (outside the CDR3, taken from reference TRBV28 and TRBJ2-2): DVKVTQSSRYLVKRTGEKVFLECVQDMDHENMFWYRQDPGLGLRLIYFSYDVKMKEKGDIPEGYSVSREKKERFSLILESASTNQTSMYLCASSPPEGGLDTGELFFGEGSRLTVL.

The chain employs TRBV9 and TRBJ1-2, with a tentative D call TRBD1 (5 bases). Germline values: CDR1 SGDLS, CDR2 YYNGEE. The V end was cut by 0 bases, the J end by 8 bases, with 11 bases between. The CDR3 has 13 residues. In nucleotides, the CDR3 is TGTGCCAGCAGCGTAGGGGGACCGGACGGCTACACCTTC. Amino acids: CASSVGGPDGYTF.

The chain recombines TRBV28 with TRBJ1-2, with TRBD1 as a possible D gene (6 bases). There are 14 residues in the CDR3. Trimming pared 5 bases from V and 5 bases from J, leaving 15 bases between. Germline V CDR1 and CDR2: MDHEN, SYDVKM. The CDR3 DNA reads TGTGCCAGCAGTGTGGAACAGGGTTGGTATGGCTACACCTTC. This sequence encodes CASSVEQGWYGYTF.

The V gene is TRBV2, the J gene TRBJ2-3; 8 bases match TRBD2. With V trimmed by 3 bases and J by 0 bases, 8 bases remained unmatched. Germline assignment: CDR1 SNHLY and CDR2 FYNNEI. This CDR3 has 17 residues. The chain's CDR3 is CASSDSTGGRSTDTQYF. The DNA of the CDR3 is TGTGCCAGCAGTGATTCGACGGGAGGGAGAAGCACAGATACGCAGTATTTT. Based on the CDR3 plus reference TRBV2 and TRBJ2-3, the full variable domain is EPEVTQTPSHQVTQMGQEVILRCVPISNHLYFYWYRQILGQKVEFLVSFYNNEISEKSEIFDDQFSVERPDGSNFTLKIRSTKLEDSAMYFCASSDSTGGRSTDTQYFGPGTRLTVL.

The J gene is TRBJ2-1, the V gene TRBV3-1 (or the pseudogene TRBV3-2), with D possibly being TRBD1 or TRBD2 (6 bases each). This CDR3 is 15 amino acids long. Trimming shortened V by 4 bases and J by 8 bases, and 18 bases separated the two germline ends. Germline V lookup: CDR1 LGHDT, CDR2 YNNKEL (reference sequence). CDR3 sequence reads: CASSLGQWGTDEQFF. For the CDR3, the DNA is TGTGCCAGCAGCCTAGGACAGTGGGGGACTGATGAGCAGTTCTTC.

The J gene is TRBJ1-1, the V gene TRBV19, with 9 bases lining up with TRBD1. The trim removed 6 bases at V and 1 base at J, leaving 3 bases unmatched. Germline V CDR1 and CDR2: LNHDA, SQIVND (reference sequence). The CDR3 loop spans 14 amino acids. The CDR3 sequence: CASRDRGRNTEAFF. The CDR3 nucleotides are TGTGCCAGTAGGGACAGGGGCCGGAACACTGAAGCTTTCTTT.

The V and J genes are TRBV5-1 and TRBJ2-3; TRBD1 agrees at 7 bases. V trimming: 1 base; J trimming: 5 bases; junction bases outside the gene matches: 4. The CDR3 covers 14 residues. The germline CDR1 and CDR2 sequences are SGHRS and YFSETQ. The CDR3 protein is CASSLLQGEDTQYF. CDR3 sequence (DNA): TGCGCCAGCAGCTTGCTTCAGGGGGAAGATACGCAGTATTTT.

The chain uses TRBV29-1 and TRBJ2-3, with D possibly TRBD2 on 6 matching bases. Germline V gene data show CDR1 as SQVTM and CDR2 as ANQGSEA. This CDR3 contains 15 residues. The V end lost 1 base, the J end lost 0 bases, and 11 bases lay between the germline ends. CDR3 protein: CSVEGRGTSTDTQYF. CDR3 coding DNA: TGCAGCGTTGAAGGGAGGGGAACTAGCACAGATACGCAGTATTTT.

The rearrangement links TRBV24-1 to TRBJ2-7; no reliable D call. Germline V gene sequence: CDR1 KGHDR, CDR2 SFDVKD. The V and J ends lost 3 bases and 6 bases respectively, with 11 bases between them. The CDR3 loop spans 13 amino acids. CDR3 nucleotides: TGTGCCACCAGTGATGGAGCACTGCTCGAGCAGTACTTC. Protein: CATSDGALLEQYF.

The V and J genes are TRBV6-5 and TRBJ1-5, with D possibly being TRBD1 (5 bases). Germline CDR1 MNHEY, CDR2 SVGAGI. This CDR3 is built from 15 residues. The V end was cut by 0 bases, the J end by 0 bases, with 6 bases between. In DNA, the CDR3 is TGTGCCAGCAGTTACTCCAGGGATAGCAATCAGCCCCAGCATTTT. It translates to CASSYSRDSNQPQHF.

The rearrangement links TRBV6-5 to TRBJ1-4; weak D call: TRBD1 (5 bases). Germline V gene lookup returns CDR1 MNHEY and CDR2 SVGAGI. The V gene lost 6 bases and the J gene lost 5 bases, with 13 bases spanning the gap. The CDR3 spans 14 residues. The CDR3 DNA follows: TGTGCCAGCAGCACCGATCAGGGCAATGAAAAACTGTTTTTT. Translation: CASSTDQGNEKLFF.

V is TRBV4-2 and J is TRBJ2-2; 8 positions match TRBD2. Trimming cost V 0 bases and J 7 bases; bases outside gene matches: 4. This CDR3 has 15 residues. The V gene's germline CDR1 is LGHNA and CDR2 YNFKEQ. CDR3 DNA sequence: TGTGCCAGCAGCCAAGAGAGCGGGAGCGGCGGGGAGCTGTTTTTT. Amino acid sequence: CASSQESGSGGELFF.

The gene calls are TRBV11-2 and TRBJ2-2; D gene unclear. Trimming removed 7 bases from V and 5 bases from J, with 8 bases in between. The CDR3 consists of 12 residues. Germline V gene data show CDR1 as SGHAT and CDR2 as FQNNGV. The CDR3 is CASTLGTGELFF. Here the CDR3 DNA reads TGTGCCAGCACTCTAGGGACCGGGGAGCTGTTTTTT.